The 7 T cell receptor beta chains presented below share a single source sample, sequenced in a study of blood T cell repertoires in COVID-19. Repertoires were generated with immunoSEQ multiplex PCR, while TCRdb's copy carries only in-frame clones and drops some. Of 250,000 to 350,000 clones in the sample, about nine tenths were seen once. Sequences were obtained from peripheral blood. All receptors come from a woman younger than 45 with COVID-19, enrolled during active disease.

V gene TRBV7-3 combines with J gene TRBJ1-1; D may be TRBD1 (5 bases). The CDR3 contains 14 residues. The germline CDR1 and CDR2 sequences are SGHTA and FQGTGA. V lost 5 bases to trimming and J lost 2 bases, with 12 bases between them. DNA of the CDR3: TGTGCCAGCAGCCCGTGGGGGGAAAACACTGAAGCTTTCTTT. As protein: CASSPWGENTEAFF.

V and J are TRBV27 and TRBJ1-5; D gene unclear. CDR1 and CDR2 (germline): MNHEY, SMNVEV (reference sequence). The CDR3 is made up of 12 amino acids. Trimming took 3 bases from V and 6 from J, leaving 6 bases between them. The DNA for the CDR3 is TGTGCCAGCAGTTTTGAGGGTCAGCCCCAGCATTTT. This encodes CASSFEGQPQHF.

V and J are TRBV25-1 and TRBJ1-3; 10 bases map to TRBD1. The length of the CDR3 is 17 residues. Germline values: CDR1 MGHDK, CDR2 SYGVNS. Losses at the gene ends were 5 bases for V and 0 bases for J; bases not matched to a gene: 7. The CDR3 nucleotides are TGTGCCAGCAGTTTGGGACAGGGGACTTTCTCTGGAAACACCATATATTTT. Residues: CASSLGQGTFSGNTIYF.

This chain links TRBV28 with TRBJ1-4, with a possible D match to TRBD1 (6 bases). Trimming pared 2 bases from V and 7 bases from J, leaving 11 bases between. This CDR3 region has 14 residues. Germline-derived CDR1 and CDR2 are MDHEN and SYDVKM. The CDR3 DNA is TGTGCCAGCAGTTTAACAGGGAGAAGTGAAAAACTGTTTTTT. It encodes CASSLTGRSEKLFF.

The CDR3 reads CASSHGTGNQPQHF. CDR3 nucleotide sequence: TGTGCCAGCAGCCATGGCACAGGGAATCAGCCCCAGCATTTT. The V gene is TRBV3-1 (or the pseudogene TRBV3-2), the J gene TRBJ1-5; TRBD1 is a possible D gene (6 bases). Germline V gene lookup returns CDR1 LGHDT and CDR2 YNNKEL (reference sequence). The CDR3 has 14 residues. The V end was cut by 3 bases, the J end by 4 bases, with 10 bases between.

The CDR3 here is CASSAYTGGGYTF. Here the CDR3 DNA reads TGTGCCAGCAGTGCATATACAGGCGGTGGCTACACCTTC. This chain uses TRBV6-4 with TRBJ1-2; D may be TRBD1 (5 bases). Trimming removed 4 bases at V and 7 bases at J, with 13 bases between. The CDR3 is made up of 13 amino acids. The germline CDR1 and CDR2 sequences are MRHNA and SNTAGT.

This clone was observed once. The CDR3: CASSLGPDTEAFF. The CDR3 DNA is TGTGCCAGCAGCTTGGGTCCGGACACTGAAGCTTTCTTT. The chain links TRBV5-4 to TRBJ1-1, with D unresolved. Per germline, CDR1 SGHNT and CDR2 YYREEE (reference sequence). V was trimmed by 0 bases and J by 3 bases, leaving 6 bases between them. This CDR3 has 13 residues.